This T cell receptor (beta chain) emerged from a study of cytomegalovirus exposure and HLA in healthy donors (dated by TCRdb to 2015 to 2018). About the investigation overall: According to an earlier analysis of 587 of the donors, 150 million to 200 million T cells yielded 90 million to 130 million unique TCR beta sequences and more than 250 Gb of sequence data. An early release covering 500 to 750 HLA-typed donors comprised approximately 290 gigabases of sequencing data and roughly 85 million unique TCR sequences. Of the roughly 400 genotyped donors, around 81% fell in the genetic ancestry cluster associated with self-reported Caucasian donors. The study aimed to test whether cataloging public T cell receptors could reveal signatures of past pathogen exposure. Using immunosequencing, the study profiled T cell repertoires from fewer than 850 subjects and related those repertoires to cytomegalovirus serostatus. Besides the first cohort of roughly 660 subjects, a separate validation cohort made up of around 120 different subjects was used. To predict cytomegalovirus infection status, the study brought together high-throughput TCR immunosequencing, statistical association of individual TCRs with disease status, and machine learning. In a later analysis, previously published TCR beta repertoires from 666 donors were re-analyzed and high-resolution HLA genotyping was added so that TCR occurrence patterns could be studied. Rather than using new phenotypic data, the later analysis identified candidate immune exposures from TCR beta sequences and from how often those sequences occurred across donors. An earlier analysis of around 540 of the donors applied high-throughput TCR beta sequencing to assess whether each TCR beta V gene segment acted as functional or pseudogenic. Donor age, sex, ethnicity and CMV serostatus were compiled together with the repertoire data. A later genetic analysis took genome-wide SNP genotypes for about three fifths of the 666 donors and used that subset as a discovery cohort. All discovery cohort repertoires had been generated on a single sequencing platform. Class I and class II HLA loci were covered by the typing at four-digit resolution. The number of donors typed differed by locus, with roughly 629-640 for A, B, C, DRB1 and DQB1, more than 500 for DQA1, approximately 580 for DPA1, and approximately 470 for DPB1. Because of strong linkage in the cohort, roughly five DR-DQ haplotypes were treated as single units for association and clustering. Among about 400 genotyped donors of the cohort, an average of around 220,000 unique TCR beta nucleotide sequences was sequenced per donor, of which about 18% were non-productive. What the research found in general, with its limitations: In a later genetic analysis, fewer N-insertions in productive TCRs were reported among donors in an Asian-associated ancestry cluster than the approximately 670-donor mean. A further reported finding was that TCR beta sequences accurately predicted the HLA-A and HLA-B alleles for most subjects in the first cohort. Because HLA typing was missing for some donors at each locus, association tests included only the typed subset. Specific HLA alleles were associated with 15,000 to 20,000 TCR beta sequences at a false discovery rate of 0.05 in a later analysis. Several of the top co-occurrence clusters appeared to be linked to parvovirus B19, influenza, CMV and Epstein-Barr virus, according to a later analysis. The sequencing pipeline was judged likely to have produced a cluster of highly shared sequence variants as a technical artifact. Immune exposure information for the cohort was limited to CMV serostatus. In a later genetic analysis, a missense DCLRE1C variant was associated with V-gene and J-gene trimming of TCR beta chains, and the association was replicated in an independent cohort. The 87-base-pair reads could not distinguish some IMGT-functional V segments, including TRBV6-2 and TRBV6-3, so those segments were excluded. Cytomegalovirus status was reported to be diagnosed by the classifier with high specificity and sensitivity in both the original and validation cohorts. In a later analysis, the rate of TCR association differed among HLA loci, with DRB1 alleles having the most associated TCRs and HLA-C alleles having the fewest. In this cohort, only TCR beta chains were sequenced, and detectable features were limited by the absence of alpha or paired-chain data. When HLA alleles, especially DR and DQ, strongly co-occurred, TCR associations were difficult to assign to individual alleles. Most TCR sequences were observed very rarely across donors, whereas some public TCRs were present in many individuals. Presence/absence analyses assumed roughly uniform sequencing depth across donors, an assumption that may not hold. In a later analysis, HLA-associated TCR beta chains were found to be more clonally expanded and to have lower generation probabilities than equally common non-associated chains. Correlated functional status among segregating V segments might reflect linkage disequilibrium, but an unknown experimental factor could not be ruled out. The authors suggested that the approach could potentially be extended to other disease states and immunological phenotypes. In vitro tests confirmed that a few of the cytomegalovirus-associated TCR beta chains recognize cytomegalovirus antigens. In an earlier analysis of 587 of the donors, most TCR beta V segments appeared in productive rearrangements about 90% or about 30% of the time, broadly matching IMGT annotations. In the study, approximately 150 TCR beta chains were listed as associated with cytomegalovirus. The earlier analysis of approximately 540 of the donors excluded around 17 rarely observed V segments, including chromosome 9 orphons, because counts were too low. According to a later analysis, most CMV-associated TCR beta chains appeared to be HLA-restricted, and the HLA associations seemed to be driven largely by CMV exposure.

Library preparation was by the immunoSEQ multiplex PCR assay. The multiplex PCR relied on a mix of 60 forward primers for TCR Vbeta segments and 13 reverse primers for TCR Jbeta segments. The CDR3 region of rearranged TCR beta genes was amplified from genomic DNA with a multiplex PCR assay. Amplified TCR beta libraries were sequenced as 87-base-pair reads on the Illumina HiSeq System. Per the authors' processing: Across the roughly 700 repertoires, a later analysis counted 75 million to 90 million unique TCR beta chains, 9.5 million to 13 million of which were shared by at least two donors. Raw reads were error-corrected and collapsed into unique sequences by a nearest-neighbor algorithm in which closely related sequences were merged to remove PCR and sequencing errors. V, D and J gene segments were assigned by aligning CDR3 sequences to IMGT reference sequences. For a sequence to be retained, at least a six-nucleotide match to both a V gene segment and a J gene segment was required. Rearrangements were classified as productive when the CDR3 lacked stop codons and remained in frame with V and J, and all other rearrangements were classified as non-productive. Following IMGT convention, CDR3 was defined as the stretch from the second conserved V-encoded cysteine up to the conserved J-encoded phenylalanine. The earlier analysis of some 550 of the donors excluded any sequence lacking an unambiguous match to a single V gene segment. An earlier analysis of fewer than 650 of the donors classified V segments as functional when productive rearrangements were above 56.7% and as segregating when the standard deviation between donors was above 5%. To diagnose cytomegalovirus status from the catalog of TCR beta chain sequences, a statistical classification framework was built. In a later analysis, TCR nucleotide sequences were compared against IMGT/GENE-DB human TR gene sequences so that V and J genes could be assigned. In a later analysis, CDR3 sequences and most-parsimonious VDJ recombination scenarios were assigned using the TCRdist pipeline. In a later analysis, each TCR beta chain was defined by its CDR3 amino acid sequence together with its V-gene family, and reads lacking a unique V-gene family were excluded. As a way to deal with suspected cross-contamination and a sequencing artifact, a later analysis dropped 592 nucleotide sequences that were highly shared and had low generation probability. A later analysis calculated a clonal expansion index for each public chain from normalized within-repertoire ranks of inferred template counts. In a later analysis, generation probabilities were computed using a VDJ recombination model fitted to out-of-frame rearrangements, and the results were checked against IGoR. In a later analysis, hypergeometric tests were used to score TCR-TCR, TCR-HLA and TCR-CMV co-occurrence, with a repertoire-size bias correction applied to TCR pairs. To estimate false discovery rates, a later analysis permuted the HLA or CMV assignments 20 times. In a later analysis, co-occurring TCRs were grouped using DBSCAN, with TCRdist sequence similarity added in when clustering inside HLA-allele-positive subsets. For co-occurrence clustering, repertoires with fewer than 30,000 or more than 120,000 public chains were excluded, along with about five repertoires with anomalous nucleotide sharing. TCRdb re-hosts the immuneACCESS table, in-frame sequences only. Its copies lack some clones; in the studies checked, an unresolved V gene accounts for under half of them, and the cause for the rest is not known. V, J and clone size are those of that table, while D and trimming were read from the DNA. This sample comprises around 130,000 clones, around 71% of them detected only once. The biggest ten clones account for roughly 2.7% of the sample.

Points on this clone: The target of this receptor is not known. No much larger clone exists at a distance of one base, and base qualities are not known.

Trimming takes 8 bases from V and 2 bases from J, and the germline ends sit 13 bases apart. The CDR1 and CDR2 encoded by the germline V gene (reference sequence) are LNHDA and SQIVND. The CDR3 contains 14 residues, cysteine and phenylalanine counted. Only the CDR3 part of the read is kept: 42 bases, read in frame from the first base. The cohort consisted of 650 to 700 healthy bone marrow donors. At the time of sampling, all cohort members were nominally healthy, though unrecorded immune exposures were likely present. The donor was CMV seropositive and was included in the group of 250 to 300 seropositive cohort members. A peripheral blood sample was collected from each donor, and TCR beta sequencing was performed on peripheral blood mononuclear cells. The Qiagen DNeasy Blood Extraction Kit was used to extract genomic DNA from the blood cell samples.

The rearrangement combines TRBV19 with TRBJ1-3; 6 matching bases give a weak D call of TRBD1. The sequenced sample consisted of PBMCs. The receptor comes from a woman in her fifties or sixties in good health and CMV-seropositive. The DNA reads TGTGCCAGTTCCCAGGGGCCTGCTGGAAACACCATATATTTT. This codes for CASSQGPAGNTIYF.